Detailed here is one TCR beta chain. Its antigen is currently unknown. This CDR3 is built from 13 residues. The V end was cut by 5 bases, the J end by 5 bases, with 10 bases between. The germline V gene encodes CDR1 SEHNR and CDR2 FQNEAQ (reference sequence). Assay: immunoSEQ multiplex PCR; the TCRdb copy retains only in-frame clones and omits some. The sample records about 35,000 clones, just under 95% being singletons. The data originate from a study of graft-versus-host responses after intestinal transplantation. Study-wide findings and caveats: GvH clones occurred in recipient marrow; some first appeared in ileum or blood. In patients with graft-donor T cell macrochimerism, allograft graft-versus-host to host-versus-graft clonal ratios were high. GvH clone levels peaked in circulation, and this peak was associated with early post-transplant HvG declines.

The chain recombines TRBV7-9 with TRBJ2-1; D unresolved. The receptor's source is a human patient who received an intestinal transplant, so some T cells may come from the graft donor. The input for sequencing was PBMCs, taken 16 days after intestinal transplant. The CDR3 sequence is CASSHGSNNEQFF. In DNA form, the CDR3 reads TGTGCCAGCAGCCACGGAAGCAACAATGAGCAGTTCTTC.